This TCR beta chain appears in the sequencing data of a study of blood T cell repertoires in COVID-19. For the study at large: COVID-19 samples, acute and convalescent, were from the United States, Italy and Spain. Sources were T cells, B-cell-depleted T cells, or PBMCs; the material itself was cDNA or gDNA.

Researchers sorted participants into cohorts using their self-reported clinical history. Authors' analysis steps: Amplification of reference gene primers provided the estimated nucleated cell counts. Data came from immunoSEQ multiplex PCR; TCRdb stores just in-frame clones and leaves some out. That table supplies the V and J calls and clone size; D and trimming were determined from the DNA. The sample holds a few hundred thousand clones; about 91% are singletons and the top ten take roughly 14%. Sequencing input: PBMCs or T cells enriched from blood (not recorded which). The TCR was taken from a woman aged 45-60 years with acute COVID-19.

The CDR3 DNA reads as TGTGCCAGTACCCTAGTTTTCCCGGGAGATACGCAGTATTTT. Translated: CASTLVFPGDTQYF. The V call is TRBV19, the J call TRBJ2-3; D not resolved. The CDR3 extends over 14 amino acids. Trimming left V 7 bases short and J 5 bases short, with 16 bases between. The germline V gene encodes CDR1 LNHDA and CDR2 SQIVND (reference sequence).